This TCR beta chain was sequenced for a study of CD8+CD57+ T cells in acquired aplastic anemia. On the study more broadly: When averaged, DNA from sorted CD4+ and CD8+ cells came to approximately 3.2 ug.

Profiling that covered TCR beta VDJ and CDR3 relied on genomic DNA as its template. One entry per CDR3 protein results from TCRdb running MiXCR on the reads. The sample holds under 500,000 distinct CDR3 sequences, roughly 34% seen once. A word on this clonotype: Its antigen is not known.

The CDR3 sequence is 17 residues long. With V trimmed by 6 bases and J by 4 bases, 16 bases remained unmatched. The germline V gene has CDR1 LNHDA and CDR2 SQIVND (reference sequence). Study-level points and caveats: Patients and healthy controls showed no significant CD8+ Simpson's diversity difference.

Those patients picked for sequencing had displayed CD8+CD57+ cell expansion on flow cytometry. This receptor was obtained from a human donor with aplastic anemia. Sample: sorted CD4+, CD8+, or CD8+CD57+ T cells (not recorded which) from PBMCs. This chain joins TRBV19 and TRBJ1-2, with 8 bases aligning to TRBD1. The CDR3 spells CASSVPGQEYSPYGYTF. In DNA, the CDR3 is TGTGCCAGTAGCGTACCGGGACAGGAGTACTCCCCCTATGGCTACACCTTC. Full variable domain (missing parts from reference TRBV19 and TRBJ1-2): DGGITQSPKYLFRKEGQNVTLSCEQNLNHDAMYWYRQDPGQGLRLIYYSQIVNDFQKGDIAEGYSVSREKKESFPLTVTSAQKNPTAFYLCASSVPGQEYSPYGYTFGSGTRLTVV.